Following are 22 T cell receptor beta chains from one sample sequenced in a study of blood T cell repertoires in COVID-19. Profiled with immunoSEQ multiplex PCR; TCRdb holds only in-frame clones, not every one. Among a few hundred thousand clones listed, approximately 80% were seen once. Sequencing used PBMCs or T cells enriched from blood (not recorded which). The source is a woman in her thirties or forties with acute COVID-19.

The chain combines TRBV28 with TRBJ2-7, with TRBD2 as a possible D gene (6 bases). CDR3 length: 17 residues. Germline V lookup: CDR1 MDHEN, CDR2 SYDVKM. Trimming pared 11 bases from V and 2 bases from J, leaving 28 bases between. The chain's CDR3 is CAGPTGRAGNSTYEQYF. The CDR3 DNA reads TGTGCCGGCCCCACAGGTCGGGCGGGGAACTCTACCTACGAGCAGTACTTC. The full variable domain, in which reference TRBV28 and TRBJ2-7 provide the parts outside the CDR3, is DVKVTQSSRYLVKRTGEKVFLECVQDMDHENMFWYRQDPGLGLRLIYFSYDVKMKEKGDIPEGYSVSREKKERFSLILESASTNQTSMYLCAGPTGRAGNSTYEQYFGPGTRLTVT.

The chain carries TRBV2 and TRBJ2-2, with 8 bases that match TRBD1. Germline loops: CDR1 SNHLY, CDR2 FYNNEI. The length of the CDR3 is 17 residues. V dropped 6 bases and J dropped 2; count of bases not matched to a gene: 11. As DNA, the CDR3 is TGTGCCAGCAGGGGAACAGGGGGTTCCCTAAACACCGGGGAGCTGTTTTTT. Residues: CASRGTGGSLNTGELFF.

The genes are TRBV28 and TRBJ1-5; no clear D. Trimming removed 1 base from V and 4 bases from J, with 11 bases in between. The CDR3 is 15 residues long. Germline CDR1 is MDHEN and CDR2 is SYDVKM. CDR3 in amino acids: CASSLFEGGNQPQHF. DNA for the CDR3: TGTGCCAGCAGTTTATTTGAGGGCGGGAATCAGCCCCAGCATTTT.

The V and J genes are TRBV19 and TRBJ1-5; 7 bases match TRBD1. CDR1 and CDR2 (germline): LNHDA, SQIVND (reference sequence). The CDR3 runs to 16 residues. V lost 6 bases, J lost 4 bases, and 12 bases stayed unmatched. The CDR3 sequence: CASRTQEGAVNQPQHF. CDR3 DNA sequence: TGTGCCAGTAGAACCCAAGAGGGGGCTGTTAATCAGCCCCAGCATTTT.

This rearrangement joins TRBV29-1 to TRBJ2-1; 8 bases are a match to TRBD1. The length of the CDR3 is 10 residues. From germline, CDR1 is SQVTM and CDR2 ANQGSEA. V lost 6 bases and J lost 9; bases outside the gene matches: 1. CDR3 sequence: CSVGQGEQFF. The CDR3 nucleotides read TGCAGCGTCGGACAGGGTGAGCAGTTCTTC.

The V and J genes are TRBV4-1 and TRBJ1-5, with D possibly matching TRBD1 (6 bases). Germline V gene lookup returns CDR1 MGHRA and CDR2 YSYEKL. With 1 base removed from V and 3 bases from J, the gap between germline ends came to 10 bases. The CDR3 has 15 amino acids. In nucleotides, the CDR3 is TGCGCCAGCAGCCAAGGCCGGACAGCCAATCAGCCCCAGCATTTT. This sequence encodes CASSQGRTANQPQHF.

CDR3 residues: CASSPGGDIGYTF. Written as DNA, the CDR3 is TGCGCCAGCAGCCCTGGGGGGGATATTGGCTACACCTTC. The chain has TRBV5-1 and TRBJ1-2; possible D gene TRBD1, 5 bases. CDR1 and CDR2 (germline): SGHRS, YFSETQ. The CDR3 is 13 residues long. Trimming cost V 4 bases and J 7 bases, with 14 bases left between them.

The chain has TRBV29-1 and TRBJ1-5, with 8 bases aligning to TRBD1. Losses at the gene ends were 6 bases for V and 2 bases for J; bases not matched to a gene: 6. CDR3 size: 14 residues. Germline lookup yields CDR1 SQVTM and CDR2 ANQGSEA. This chain's CDR3 is CSVRQGLGNQPQHF. The CDR3 coding sequence is TGCAGCGTCCGACAGGGGCTTGGCAATCAGCCCCAGCATTTT.

This clone turned up a few times. At one end the junction does not follow the germline gene, possibly because of a read error. This chain links TRBV9 with TRBJ2-1; 7 nucleotides line up with TRBD2. CDR3 length: 12 amino acids. CDR1 and CDR2 (germline): SGDLS, YYNGEE. The CDR3 coding sequence is TGTGCCAGCAGCGGAGAGCTTGGGGAGGGGATCTTC. Translated, it gives CASSGELGEGIF.

The V gene is TRBV6-1, the J gene TRBJ1-2; no clear D gene. Per the germline V gene, CDR1 is MNHNS and CDR2 is SASEGT. The germline V and J ends were trimmed by 3 bases and 5 bases, with 19 bases remaining between them. The CDR3 has 16 amino acids. CDR3 DNA: TGTGCCAGCAGTGAGGTATGGCAGATCGAACCTTATGGCTACACCTTC. Amino acid sequence: CASSEVWQIEPYGYTF.

A single count supports this clone. The rearrangement links TRBV20-1 to TRBJ1-5; a possible D gene is TRBD1 (5 bases). This CDR3 comprises 15 residues. Germline lookup yields CDR1 DFQATT and CDR2 SNEGSKA (reference sequence). Trimming cost V 3 bases and J 1 base, with 13 bases left between them. The CDR3 nucleotides read TGCAGTGCTAGTAAGGGGAGGGGAAGCAATCAGCCCCAGCATTTT. This codes for CSASKGRGSNQPQHF.

The rearrangement joins TRBV5-1 to TRBJ2-3, with 10 bases lining up with TRBD2. Unmatched junction bases numbered 6, after V lost 1 base and J lost 4 bases. Looked up from germline, CDR1 is SGHRS and CDR2 is YFSETQ. This CDR3 has 16 amino acids. CDR3 bases: TGCGCCAGCAGCTTGAGGGCTAGCGGGAGTGCAGATACGCAGTATTTT. This translates into CASSLRASGSADTQYF.

The chain joins TRBV5-1 to TRBJ2-5; 11 bases are a match to TRBD2. V shed 2 bases, J shed 5 bases, and the junction held 5 bases outside the gene matches. Germline CDR1 and CDR2: SGHRS and YFSETQ. The CDR3 has 15 residues. CDR3 DNA sequence: TGCGCCAGCAGCTTAGGGACTAGCGGACGGGAGACCCAGTACTTC. Residues: CASSLGTSGRETQYF. The full variable domain, in which reference TRBV5-1 and TRBJ2-5 provide the parts outside the CDR3, is KAGVTQTPRYLIKTRGQQVTLSCSPISGHRSVSWYQQTPGQGLQFLFEYFSETQRNKGNFPGRFSGRQFSNSRSEMNVSTLELGDSALYLCASSLGTSGRETQYFGPGTRLLVL.

The gene calls are TRBV28 and TRBJ2-1, with D unclear. V lost 2 bases and J 4 bases, leaving 12 bases between the germline ends. The length of the CDR3 is 15 residues. Germline CDR1 MDHEN, CDR2 SYDVKM. The CDR3: CASSLPGWPYNEQFF. DNA for the CDR3: TGTGCCAGCAGTTTACCCGGGTGGCCGTACAATGAGCAGTTCTTC.

The rearrangement links TRBV30 to TRBJ1-5; 7 bases fit TRBD1. J gave up 7 bases and V 6 bases, and 9 bases lay outside the gene matches. Per the germline V gene, CDR1 is GTSNPN and CDR2 is SVGIG (reference sequence). The CDR3 sequence is 13 residues long. DNA of the CDR3: TGTGCCTGCCGGGACAGCCCACTCCAGCCCCAGCATTTT. Residues: CACRDSPLQPQHF. Filled out from reference TRBV30 and TRBJ1-5, the complete variable domain reads SQTIHQWPATLVQPVGSPLSLECTVEGTSNPNLYWYRQAAGRGLQLLFYSVGIGQISSEVPQNLSASRPQDRQFILSSKKLLLSDSGFYLCACRDSPLQPQHFGDGTRLSIL.

The genes are TRBV30 and TRBJ2-7; 7 bases line up with TRBD1. The J segment lost 2 bases and the V segment lost 2 bases, leaving 6 bases of the junction unmatched. In germline, CDR1 is GTSNPN, CDR2 SVGIG (reference sequence). This CDR3 has 14 amino acids. The DNA for the CDR3 is TGTGCCTGGAGTCATGGACAGGTGACCTACGAGCAGTACTTC. This encodes CAWSHGQVTYEQYF.

The chain couples TRBV27 to TRBJ2-3, with D uncertain. V shed 0 bases and J shed 3 bases, with 7 bases lying between them. CDR1 is MNHEY and CDR2 is SMNVEV in the germline V gene (reference sequence). The CDR3 contains 14 residues. CDR3: CASSLSLSTDTQYF. As DNA, the CDR3 is TGTGCCAGCAGTTTATCGTTGTCTACAGATACGCAGTATTTT.

The chain joins TRBV11-2 to TRBJ1-6, with D perhaps matching TRBD1 (5 bases). CDR1 is SGHAT and CDR2 is FQNNGV in the germline V gene. CDR3 length equals 15 residues. V lost 3 bases and J lost 7, with 13 bases in between. CDR3 sequence (DNA): TGTGCCAGCAGCTTTTCCACCGGGGGGAATTCACCCCTCCACTTT. Amino acids: CASSFSTGGNSPLHF.

The chain recombines TRBV28 with TRBJ1-4; TRBD1 aligns across 7 bases. With V trimmed by 6 bases and J by 4 bases, 8 bases remained unmatched. Germline loops: CDR1 MDHEN, CDR2 SYDVKM. This CDR3 spans 15 amino acids. CDR3 in DNA: TGTGCCAGCAGAACGGACAGGAGCCTTAATGAAAAACTGTTTTTT. Its protein is CASRTDRSLNEKLFF.

The chain links TRBV28 to TRBJ1-5, with D possibly TRBD1 on 5 matching bases. V dropped 5 bases and J dropped 7 bases, with 15 bases sitting between them. CDR3 length equals 14 residues. Germline lookup yields CDR1 MDHEN and CDR2 SYDVKM. Here the CDR3 DNA reads TGTGCCAGCAGTAGGAATAGGAGGGGCCAGCCCCAGCATTTT. Translation gives CASSRNRRGQPQHF.

The chain uses TRBV5-1 and TRBJ1-4; TRBD1 might be the D (5 bases). The germline CDR1 and CDR2 sequences are SGHRS and YFSETQ. The V end lost 3 bases, the J end lost 8 bases, and 14 bases lay between the germline ends. This CDR3 region has 14 residues. Written as DNA, the CDR3 is TGCGCCAGCAGCTCCCGCGGCCGGGGGGAAAAACTGTTTTTT. Residues: CASSSRGRGEKLFF.

The chain employs TRBV27 and TRBJ2-7; 10 bases fit TRBD1. J was trimmed by 3 bases and V by 0 bases; bases with no gene match: 2. This CDR3 is 15 amino acids long. Germline V lookup: CDR1 MNHEY, CDR2 SMNVEV (reference sequence). The CDR3 DNA follows: TGTGCCAGCAGTTTATCGAGGACAGGGGGCTACGAGCAGTACTTC. As protein: CASSLSRTGGYEQYF.